The entry below describes one T cell receptor (beta chain). Its antigen is currently not known. No per-base quality is available; no much larger clone lies one base away. Donors were 35 to 40 systemically healthy Caucasian individuals from Russia aged 6 to 90 years. Each donor gave about 9.8 milliliters of peripheral blood, drawn into EDTA-treated Vacutainer tubes. Ficoll-Paque density-gradient centrifugation was used to isolate PBMCs, with at least 7 million obtained per sample. Total RNA, at least 6 micrograms per sample, was extracted from PBMCs with Trizol reagent. Naive CD45RAhigh/CD27high T cell percentages were measured by flow cytometry on a PBMC aliquot from every donor. The sample is drawn from a study of blood T cells in healthy people across ages (dated by TCRdb to the mid-2010s). About the investigation overall: In model experiments, roughly one uniquely barcoded TCR beta cDNA molecule per two T cells was captured by template switching. The study measured age-related changes in TCR beta repertoire diversity using deep sequencing normalized with unique cDNA molecular identifiers. Donors were grouped into four age groups: young (average roughly 16 years), middle-aged (about 38), aged (around 60) and long-lived (about 90). The study analyzed two additional independent replicas of 1 million unique cDNA reads from the same blood draw for two donors, one aged 18 to 29 and one aged 80 or older. To avoid experimental bias, donors of different ages were distributed randomly across sequencing lanes. General findings and caveats noted by the study authors: Bulk unsorted PBMC profiling prevented conclusive comparison of naive and antigen-experienced compartments. A strong correlation was found between observed TCR beta diversity and the percentage of naive T cells measured by flow cytometry. As age increased, observed TCR beta diversity per million T cells dropped in a roughly linear way, and a significant reduction was already evident by age roughly 40. Total diversity estimates from one million sequenced T cells were considered lower bounds and underestimates. Compared with the aged group, more naive CD4+ T cells, fewer expanded clones and increased TCR diversity were shown by the long-lived group, suggesting age selection. The CMV infection status of donors was not known, potentially confounding age-related changes in expanded clonotypes.

The library was produced with 5' RACE. TCRdb names Illumina HiSeq 2500 as the instrument used. A second about 7 to 12 cycle PCR used a sample-barcoded 5' primer and a J-beta primer mix. A unique molecular identifier was introduced onto each TCR beta cDNA molecule by a template-switch 5' adaptor carrying 12 random nucleotides. At least 2.5 million CDR3-containing paired-end reads were obtained from each sample. All of the RNA was converted into first-strand cDNA using the Mint cDNA synthesis kit, with a TRBC-specific oligonucleotide serving as the primer. Following uracil-DNA glycosylase treatment, a first 18-cycle PCR with universal primers M1SS and BC2_uni_R was performed on all cDNA. As for how the authors treated the data: For normalization, 1 million high-quality reads were randomly selected from each sample, with every read carrying a distinct molecular identifier. Instead of being binned into consensus sequences, reads that shared molecular identifiers were thrown out. MiTCR, with a Q25 quality threshold and the strictest error-elimination algorithm, was used for CDR3 identification, clonotype clustering and error correction. A nonparametric unseen species model with Euler transformation was used to estimate lower-bound total TCR beta diversity. TCRdb trimmed the raw reads at Q25, called clones with MiXCR and kept productive beta chains. Each CDR3 protein appears once, grouped with its most common genes and DNA. The V and J calls, along with clone size, are taken from TCRdb and not from the paper's own processing. The sample data list about 1.1 million distinct CDR3 sequences, and roughly two fifths of these were observed just once. Of the sample, around 14% is held by the ten largest clones.

Reading from cysteine to phenylalanine, the CDR3 counts 15 amino acids. Only the CDR3 DNA stays, 45 bases, in frame from base 1. Trimming at the junction amounts to 2 bases on V and 4 bases on J, and the germline ends lie 14 bases apart. CDR1 and CDR2 are drawn from the germline V gene (reference sequence): MNHEY, SMNVEV. This receptor was identified in a man aged 18 to 29 in good health. The sequencing sample was made of blood. The chain is encoded by TRBV27 joined to TRBJ2-5; a confident D gene designation cannot be given. CDR3 loop: CASSLNSRRAETQYF. At the DNA level, the sequence is TGTGCCAGCAGTTTAAACAGTAGAAGGGCAGAGACCCAGTACTTC.